A single sample gave rise to the 21 T cell receptor beta chains below, sequenced in a study of T cells in Graves' hyperthyroidism and ophthalmopathy. Amplification yielded TCR beta CDR3 regions, with RNA transcripts as the source. First-round RT-PCR targeting the TCR CDR3 was performed with the HTBI primer set. TCRdb processed the multiplex PCR reads anew with MiXCR; each CDR3 protein has one entry. The sample lists over 700,000 distinct CDR3 sequences, 35% to 40% occurring once. The material sequenced was blood. The receptors come from a man between 18 and 35 years old with Graves' hyperthyroidism.

The chain's CDR3 is CASSWGEEWETQYF. The DNA for the CDR3 is TGTGCCAGCAGCTGGGGGGAGGAGTGGGAGACCCAGTACTTC. The chain has TRBV7-9 and TRBJ2-5; maybe TRBD2 (6 bases). CDR3 length: 14 residues. Germline lookup yields CDR1 SEHNR and CDR2 FQNEAQ (reference sequence). Trimming took 4 bases from V and 5 from J, leaving 14 bases between them.

There are a few counts of this clonotype. The V gene is TRBV5-1, the J gene TRBJ2-2; no clear D. The V gene lost 6 bases and the J gene lost 5 bases, with 5 bases spanning the gap. CDR1 SGHRS and CDR2 YFSETQ come from the germline V gene. The CDR3 consists of 11 residues. The CDR3, as DNA: TGCGCCAGCATGGCGACCGGGGAGCTGTTTTTT. This translates into CASMATGELFF.

This clonotype has more than one count but fewer than ten. The chain links TRBV30 to TRBJ1-5; D possibly corresponds to TRBD1 (5 bases). This CDR3 is 13 amino acids long. Germline assignment: CDR1 GTSNPN and CDR2 SVGIG (reference sequence). Trimming removed 4 bases from V and 5 bases from J, with 12 bases in between. CDR3 amino acids: CAWKTEADQPQHF. CDR3 DNA sequence: TGTGCCTGGAAGACAGAGGCTGATCAGCCCCAGCATTTT.

A remark on this clonotype: The CDR3 ends on some other residue instead of the conserved phenylalanine or tryptophan, so this is likely a read error. The chain recombines TRBV19 with TRBJ1-1, with D perhaps matching TRBD1 (5 bases). Between the trimmed V and J ends, which lost 6 bases and 1 base, there was a span of 9 bases. The germline V gene encodes CDR1 LNHDA and CDR2 SQIVND (reference sequence). The CDR3 is made up of 13 amino acids. The CDR3, as DNA: TGTGCCAGTAGCGACAGACCGAACACTGAAGCTTTCCTT. It translates to CASSDRPNTEAFL.

The gene calls are TRBV19 and TRBJ1-2, with D perhaps TRBD1 (6 bases). With 9 bases removed from V and 8 bases from J, the gap between germline ends came to 25 bases. This CDR3 region has 15 residues. Germline V gives CDR1 LNHDA, CDR2 SQIVND (reference sequence). CDR3 sequence: CASSPNTRGLGGYTF. In DNA, the CDR3 is TGTGCCAGCAGTCCAAACACCAGGGGCCTAGGGGGCTACACCTTC. The full variable domain, its missing parts supplied by reference TRBV19 and TRBJ1-2, is DGGITQSPKYLFRKEGQNVTLSCEQNLNHDAMYWYRQDPGQGLRLIYYSQIVNDFQKGDIAEGYSVSREKKESFPLTVTSAQKNPTAFYLCASSPNTRGLGGYTFGSGTRLTVV.

The chain links TRBV7-9 to TRBJ1-1, with D possibly TRBD1 on 6 matching bases. V dropped 7 bases and J dropped 1 base, with 16 bases sitting between them. Per germline, CDR1 SEHNR and CDR2 FQNEAQ (reference sequence). The CDR3 runs to 15 residues. The CDR3 nucleotides are TGTGCCAGCACGGCGGAGGGGGATTCGAACACTGAAGCTTTCTTT. This codes for CASTAEGDSNTEAFF.

As concerns this clonotype: A much larger clone lies a single base off, so this may be a read error. The J gene is TRBJ2-7, the V gene TRBV29-1; the match to TRBD1 covers 7 bases. Germline values: CDR1 SQVTM, CDR2 ANQGSEA. The CDR3 sequence is 16 residues long. V trimming: 1 base; J trimming: 3 bases; junction bases outside the gene matches: 12. The CDR3: CSVEGAEQGTDYEQYF. Here the CDR3 DNA reads TGCAGCGTTGAAGGCGCCGAACAGGGGACAGACTACGAGCAGTACTTC.

This clonotype has ten or more counts. The rearrangement links TRBV19 to TRBJ1-6; 7 bases map to TRBD1. Trimming at V came to 5 bases and at J to 10 bases, leaving 5 bases not matched to a gene. The CDR3 is made up of 13 amino acids. CDR1 is LNHDA, CDR2 SQIVND, per germline (reference sequence). CDR3 loop: CASSSTGESPLHF. DNA of the CDR3: TGTGCCAGTAGTTCTACAGGGGAATCACCCCTCCACTTT.

The chain couples TRBV2 to TRBJ2-2, with TRBD2 matching over 7 bases. In germline, CDR1 is SNHLY, CDR2 FYNNEI. The CDR3 is made up of 10 amino acids. J gave up 16 bases and V 8 bases, and 7 bases lay outside the gene matches. The CDR3 sequence: CASRGEMEFF. In DNA, the CDR3 is TGTGCCAGCCGGGGGGAGATGGAGTTTTTT.

As regards this clonotype: Compared with germline, one end of the junction differs, possibly owing to a read error. The chain links TRBV15 to TRBJ2-5; no reliable D call. In germline, CDR1 is LNHNV, CDR2 YYDKDF (reference sequence). This CDR3 has 14 residues. The CDR3 nucleotides are TGTGCCAGCAGCTCTCACTGGAAGCAAGAGACCCAGTACTTC. Translation: CASSSHWKQETQYF.

The chain has TRBV12-3 or TRBV12-4 and TRBJ1-1; 10 bases align to TRBD1. With 2 bases clipped from V and 2 bases from J, the junction kept 5 bases outside the gene matches. The CDR3 spans 16 residues. CDR3 sequence (DNA): TGTGCCAGCAGTTTAATGTCGACAGGGGGCAACACTGAAGCTTTCTTT. It translates to CASSLMSTGGNTEAFF.

The J gene is TRBJ2-5, the V gene TRBV29-1, with 12 nucleotides matching TRBD2. The CDR3 spans 14 residues. The ends lost 5 bases at V and 5 bases at J; junction bases unmatched: 6. The V gene's germline CDR1 is SQVTM and CDR2 ANQGSEA. CDR3 coding DNA: TGCAGCGTTAACGGACTAGCGGGGAAGGAGACCCAGTACTTC. This codes for CSVNGLAGKETQYF. The complete variable domain, with remaining parts taken from reference TRBV29-1 and TRBJ2-5, reads SAVISQKPSRDICQRGTSLTIQCQVDSQVTMMFWYRQQPGQSLTLIATANQGSEATYESGFVIDKFPISRPNLTFSTLTVSNMSPEDSSIYLCSVNGLAGKETQYFGPGTRLLVL.

V gene TRBV12-3 or TRBV12-4 combines with J gene TRBJ1-1; D perhaps matches TRBD1 (5 bases). The CDR3 totals 13 residues. The V end was cut by 6 bases, the J end by 5 bases, with 13 bases between. CDR3 amino acids: CASSSMGGTEAFF. CDR3 nucleotides: TGTGCCAGCAGCTCAATGGGGGGGACTGAAGCTTTCTTT.

At least ten counts were recorded for this clonotype. The junction departs from germline at one end; a sequencing error may be responsible. The rearrangement links TRBV4-3 to TRBJ2-7; TRBD2 matches 9 bases. This CDR3 contains 13 residues. CDR1 is LGHNA and CDR2 is YSLEER in the germline V gene. CDR3 in amino acids: CASSQDLEASGTF. CDR3 in DNA: TGCGCCAGCAGCCAAGACCTAGAGGCTAGCGGGACGTTC.

About this clonotype itself: Sequence at one end of the junction differs from germline and may be a read error. J is TRBJ1-3 and V is TRBV10-3; D is unresolved. The CDR3 runs 12 residues. CDR1 and CDR2 from the germline V gene are ENHRY and SYGVKD. In DNA, the CDR3 is TGTGCCATCAGGGCGGGAGGAAGCACCATATATTTT. Its protein product is CAIRAGGSTIYF.

The chain uses TRBV20-1 and TRBJ1-5; D call uncertain. The CDR3 is 11 amino acids. Trimming cost V 4 bases and J 11 bases, with 12 bases left between them. Germline CDR1 reads DFQATT; CDR2 reads SNEGSKA (reference sequence). The DNA for the CDR3 is TGCAGTGCTAAAAGCGGGGAGACCCAGCATTTT. Translation gives CSAKSGETQHF.

The chain employs TRBV29-1 and TRBJ2-2; no clear D. Per the germline V gene, CDR1 is SQVTM and CDR2 is ANQGSEA. The CDR3 has 12 residues. V shed 5 bases and J shed 8 bases, with 12 bases lying between them. In DNA, the CDR3 is TGCAGCGTTCTCCGGTCTACAGGGGAGCTGTTTTTT. This codes for CSVLRSTGELFF.

The chain is built from TRBV2 and TRBJ1-6, with D tentatively TRBD1 (6 bases). CDR1 and CDR2 from the germline V gene are SNHLY and FYNNEI. The CDR3 extends over 15 amino acids. Trimming took off 4 bases at V and 6 bases at J, with 13 bases between the two ends. CDR3 nucleotide sequence: TGTGCCAGCAGTGCTAGGGGGACTATTAATTCACCCCTCCACTTT. It yields the protein CASSARGTINSPLHF.

This clonotype was detected many times. This sequence joins TRBV29-1 and TRBJ1-1; D possibly corresponds to TRBD1 (5 bases). From germline, CDR1 is SQVTM and CDR2 ANQGSEA. This CDR3 comprises 12 residues. The ends were cut back, 6 bases at V and 4 bases at J, with 12 bases in the middle. CDR3 sequence: CSVEYGGTEAFF. The CDR3 region has the DNA TGCAGCGTCGAGTATGGGGGCACTGAAGCTTTCTTT. The variable domain in full, with the rest retrieved from reference TRBV29-1 and TRBJ1-1, is SAVISQKPSRDICQRGTSLTIQCQVDSQVTMMFWYRQQPGQSLTLIATANQGSEATYESGFVIDKFPISRPNLTFSTLTVSNMSPEDSSIYLCSVEYGGTEAFFGQGTRLTVV.

With respect to this clonotype: A much larger clone differs from this one at a single base, so this may be a read error. J is TRBJ1-2 and V is TRBV29-1; TRBD1 is a possible D gene (5 bases). Germline assignment: CDR1 SQVTM and CDR2 ANQGSEA. The CDR3 length is 13 residues. For the CDR3, the DNA is TGCAGTGCTAGAGAAGACAGATCATATGGCTACACCTTC. It is translated as CSAREDRSYGYTF.

The sample holds many counts of this clonotype. The genes are TRBV7-9 and TRBJ1-2, with D unclear. CDR1 is SEHNR and CDR2 is FQNEAQ in the germline V gene (reference sequence). This CDR3 has 15 amino acids. The V end was cut by 5 bases, the J end by 4 bases, with 17 bases between. DNA of the CDR3: TGTGCCAGCAGCCCTACGGACTTCCCGCCCTATGGCTACACCTTC. Translated: CASSPTDFPPYGYTF.